The present T cell receptor beta chain was sequenced within a study of cytomegalovirus exposure and HLA in healthy donors. Whole-study findings and limits: On later analysis, the bulk of CMV-associated TCR beta chains appeared to be HLA-restricted. Cytomegalovirus status was reportedly diagnosed by the classifier with high sensitivity and specificity.

PCR used 60 Vbeta primers and 13 Jbeta primers. Generated by immunoSEQ multiplex PCR, the TCRdb table keeps only in-frame clones and is missing some. The top ten hold 0.6% to 0.65% of the sample, which has 210,000 or so clones, less than 85% seen once. This clone was seen a handful of times. Antigen unknown. Germline V gene data show CDR1 as SGHVS and CDR2 as FQNEAQ. Trimming took off 5 bases at V and 4 bases at J, with 2 bases between the two ends. The CDR3 has 10 residues. This sequence was found in a man aged 18 to 30 in good health and CMV-seronegative. The sample comprised PBMCs. The chain uses TRBV7-8 and TRBJ2-5, with D uncertain. The CDR3 reads CASSRETQYF. CDR3 sequence (DNA): TGTGCCAGCAGCCGAGAGACCCAGTACTTC.